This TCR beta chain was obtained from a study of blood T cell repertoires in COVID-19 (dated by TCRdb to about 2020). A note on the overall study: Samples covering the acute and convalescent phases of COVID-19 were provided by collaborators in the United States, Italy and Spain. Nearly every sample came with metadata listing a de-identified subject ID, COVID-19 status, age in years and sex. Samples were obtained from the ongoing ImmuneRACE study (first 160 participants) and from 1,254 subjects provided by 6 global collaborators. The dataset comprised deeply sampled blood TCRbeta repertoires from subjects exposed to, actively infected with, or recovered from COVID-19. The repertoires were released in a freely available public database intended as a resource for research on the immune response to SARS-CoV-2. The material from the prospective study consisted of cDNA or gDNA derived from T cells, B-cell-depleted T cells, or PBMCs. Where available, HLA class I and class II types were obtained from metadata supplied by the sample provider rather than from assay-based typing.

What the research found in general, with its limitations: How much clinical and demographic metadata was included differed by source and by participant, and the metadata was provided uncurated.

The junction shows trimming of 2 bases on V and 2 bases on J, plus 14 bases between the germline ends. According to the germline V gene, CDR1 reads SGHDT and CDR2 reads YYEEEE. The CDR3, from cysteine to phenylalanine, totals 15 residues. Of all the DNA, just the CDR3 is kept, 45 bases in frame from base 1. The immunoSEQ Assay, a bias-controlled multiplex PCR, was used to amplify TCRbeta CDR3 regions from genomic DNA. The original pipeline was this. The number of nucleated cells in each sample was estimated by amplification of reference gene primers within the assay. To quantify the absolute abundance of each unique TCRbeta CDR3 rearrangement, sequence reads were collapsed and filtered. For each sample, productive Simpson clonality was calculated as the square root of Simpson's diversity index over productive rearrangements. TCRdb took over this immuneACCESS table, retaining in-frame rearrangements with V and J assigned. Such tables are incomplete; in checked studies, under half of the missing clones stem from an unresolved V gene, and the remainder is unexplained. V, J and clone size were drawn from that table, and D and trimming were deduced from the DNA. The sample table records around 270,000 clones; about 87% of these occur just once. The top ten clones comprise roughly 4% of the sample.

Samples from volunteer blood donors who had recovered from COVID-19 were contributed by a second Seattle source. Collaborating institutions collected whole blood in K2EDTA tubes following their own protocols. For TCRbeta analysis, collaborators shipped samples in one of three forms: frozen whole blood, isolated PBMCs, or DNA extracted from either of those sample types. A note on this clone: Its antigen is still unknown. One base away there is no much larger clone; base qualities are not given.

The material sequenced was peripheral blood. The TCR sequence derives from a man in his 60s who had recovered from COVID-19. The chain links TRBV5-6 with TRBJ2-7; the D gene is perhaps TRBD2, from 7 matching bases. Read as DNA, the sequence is TGTGCCAGCAGCTTCCGGGGGGCCGGGGCCTACGAGCAGTACTTC. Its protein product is CASSFRGAGAYEQYF.